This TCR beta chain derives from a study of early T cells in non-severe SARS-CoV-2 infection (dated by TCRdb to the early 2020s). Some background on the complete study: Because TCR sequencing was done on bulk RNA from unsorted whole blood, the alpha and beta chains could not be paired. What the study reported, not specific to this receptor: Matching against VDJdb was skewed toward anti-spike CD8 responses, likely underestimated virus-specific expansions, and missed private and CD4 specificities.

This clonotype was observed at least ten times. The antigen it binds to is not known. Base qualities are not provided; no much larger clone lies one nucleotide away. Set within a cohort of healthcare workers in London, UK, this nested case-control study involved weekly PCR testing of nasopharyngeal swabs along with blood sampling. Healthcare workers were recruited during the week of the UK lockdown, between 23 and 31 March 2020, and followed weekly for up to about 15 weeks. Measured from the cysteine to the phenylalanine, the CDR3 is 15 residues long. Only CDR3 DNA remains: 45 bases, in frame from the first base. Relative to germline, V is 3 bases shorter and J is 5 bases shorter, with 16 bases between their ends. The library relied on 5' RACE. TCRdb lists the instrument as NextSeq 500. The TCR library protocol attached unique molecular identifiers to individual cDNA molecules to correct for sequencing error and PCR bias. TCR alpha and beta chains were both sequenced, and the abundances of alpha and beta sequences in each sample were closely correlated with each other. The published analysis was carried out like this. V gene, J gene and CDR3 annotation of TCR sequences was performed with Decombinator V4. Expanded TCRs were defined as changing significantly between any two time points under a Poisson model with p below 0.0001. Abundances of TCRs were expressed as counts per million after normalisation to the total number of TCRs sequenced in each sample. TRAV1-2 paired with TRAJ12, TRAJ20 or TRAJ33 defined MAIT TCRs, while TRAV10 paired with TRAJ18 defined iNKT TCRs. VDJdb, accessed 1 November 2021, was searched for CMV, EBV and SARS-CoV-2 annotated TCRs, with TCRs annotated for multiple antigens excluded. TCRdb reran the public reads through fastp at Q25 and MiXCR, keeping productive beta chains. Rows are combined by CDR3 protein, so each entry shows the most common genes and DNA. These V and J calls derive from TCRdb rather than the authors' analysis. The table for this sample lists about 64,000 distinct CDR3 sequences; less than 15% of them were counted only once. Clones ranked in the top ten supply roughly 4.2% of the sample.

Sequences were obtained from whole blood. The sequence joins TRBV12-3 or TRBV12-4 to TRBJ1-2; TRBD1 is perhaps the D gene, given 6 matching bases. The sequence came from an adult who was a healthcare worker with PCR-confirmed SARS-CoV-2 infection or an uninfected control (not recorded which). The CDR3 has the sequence CASSFRRGAGYGYTF. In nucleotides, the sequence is TGTGCCAGCAGTTTTAGACGGGGGGCTGGGTATGGCTACACCTTC.